This TCR beta chain comes out of a study of neurological immune-mediated disorders. In this sample, this clonotype turned up many times. One entry per CDR3 protein results from TCRdb running MiXCR on the 5' RACE reads. The table has about 38,000 distinct CDR3 sequences, 8.5% to 14% seen once. The CDR3 sequence is 15 residues long. Germline trimming cut 4 bases from V and 7 bases from J; bases unmatched to any gene: 8. Germline CDR1 MDHEN, CDR2 SYDVKM. Noted time point: technical triplicate 1. Sequenced material: PBMCs. The V gene is TRBV28, the J gene TRBJ2-7; 12 bases agree with TRBD2. The receptor was isolated from a man between 60 and 75 years old with HTLV-1-associated myelopathy (HAM/TSP). The CDR3 loop reads CASSSGLAGSEEQYF. The CDR3 DNA follows: TGTGCCAGCAGTTCCGGACTAGCGGGATCGGAGGAGCAGTACTTC.